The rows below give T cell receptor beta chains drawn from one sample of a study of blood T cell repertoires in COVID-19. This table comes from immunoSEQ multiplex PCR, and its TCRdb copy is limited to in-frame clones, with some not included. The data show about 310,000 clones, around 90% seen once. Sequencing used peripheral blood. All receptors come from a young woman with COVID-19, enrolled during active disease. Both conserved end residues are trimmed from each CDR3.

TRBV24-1	ATSDPTSYNEQF
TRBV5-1	ASSLGSLAAYEQY
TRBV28	ASSYDGLLRGYGYT
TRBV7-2	ASSLMQGPNSPLH
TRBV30	AWGTGMEAQPQH
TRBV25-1	ASSGKGGTYGYT
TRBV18	ASSPNTGINSGNTIY
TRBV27	ASSFRLAGLSRAGANVLT
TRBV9	ASSESPAPGADTQY
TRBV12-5	ASGPGTGRHVKLF
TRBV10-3	AISESTGNTEAF
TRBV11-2	ASSLRADRRTNEKLF
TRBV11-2	ASSKRGTGKEKLF
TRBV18	ASSPIAGSSTDTQY
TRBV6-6	ASSYNGRADTEAF
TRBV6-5	ASNQGSYNEQF
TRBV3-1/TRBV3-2	ASSLGQAVYGYT
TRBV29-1	SAGLTGNTIY
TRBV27	ASSQRGQGRAF
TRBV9	ASSVQGQGSGNTIY